The clone carrying this T cell receptor (beta chain) was seen repeatedly, ten times or more. What it binds is not known. The sample originates from a study of CD8+CD57+ T cells in acquired aplastic anemia. Background on the study: Sorted CD4+ and CD8+ cell DNA averaged about 3.5 ug.

Regarding the study as a whole: Sharing between patients and controls was observed for around 27 CD8+ CDR3 sequences.

The CDR3 extends over 14 amino acids. CDR1 and CDR2 (germline): ENHRY, SYGVKD. Genomic DNA, the template, was used for profiling of the TCR beta VDJ and CDR3. MiXCR was run by TCRdb on the reads, yielding one entry per CDR3 protein. The sample yields 160,000 or so distinct CDR3 sequences, 45% to 55% seen once. Before being chosen for sequencing, patients had shown CD8+CD57+ cell expansion by flow cytometry. Sampling of blood occurred while the patients had still received no therapy. The source is a human donor with aplastic anemia. Sequencing was performed on sorted CD4+, CD8+, or CD8+CD57+ T cells (not recorded which) from PBMCs. The chain combines TRBV10-3 with TRBJ1-3; a weak D match, TRBD1 (5 bases). CDR3 sequence (DNA): TGTGCTTCTCTACCCGACAGCTCTGGAAACACCATATATTTT. Translation gives CASLPDSSGNTIYF.